The 22 T cell receptor beta chains listed next were all sequenced from one sample in a study of blood T cell repertoires in COVID-19. The assay was immunoSEQ multiplex PCR, and TCRdb's table has in-frame clones only and misses some. The sample records over 250,000 clones, 75% to 95% being singletons. Source material: peripheral blood. These TCRs come from a person aged 18 to 29 with COVID-19, enrolled during active disease.

This sequence joins TRBV7-2 and TRBJ2-7; maybe TRBD1 (6 bases). The V end was cut by 8 bases, the J end by 0 bases, with 8 bases between. The length of the CDR3 is 12 residues. Germline-derived CDR1 and CDR2 are SGHTA and FQGNSA. The CDR3: CASRTDSYEQYF. DNA for the CDR3: TGTGCCAGCCGGACAGACTCCTACGAGCAGTACTTC.

The chain uses TRBV5-1 and TRBJ1-1; 7 positions agree with TRBD1. V gave up 7 bases and J gave up 3 bases; unmatched junction bases: 9. This CDR3 is 14 amino acids long. Germline loops: CDR1 SGHRS, CDR2 YFSETQ. DNA of the CDR3: TGCGCCAGCCAACCCGATACAGGGGACACTGAAGCTTTCTTT. The encoded protein is CASQPDTGDTEAFF. Looking up the rest from reference TRBV5-1 and TRBJ1-1 gives the full variable domain: KAGVTQTPRYLIKTRGQQVTLSCSPISGHRSVSWYQQTPGQGLQFLFEYFSETQRNKGNFPGRFSGRQFSNSRSEMNVSTLELGDSALYLCASQPDTGDTEAFFGQGTRLTVV.

V is TRBV27 and J is TRBJ1-4, with unresolved D. The CDR3 length is 14 residues. Germline CDR1 and CDR2: MNHEY and SMNVEV (reference sequence). V lost 4 bases to trimming and J lost 5 bases, with 11 bases between them. The DNA for the CDR3 is TGTGCCAGCAGTTCCCCTTTGAGAAATGAAAAACTGTTTTTT. The encoded protein is CASSSPLRNEKLFF.

The rearrangement links TRBV27 to TRBJ1-5, with 8 positions matching TRBD1. The CDR3 totals 14 residues. With V trimmed by 2 bases and J by 5 bases, 2 bases remained unmatched. CDR1 and CDR2 from the germline V gene are MNHEY and SMNVEV (reference sequence). The CDR3 sequence: CASSLGTGDQPQHF. In nucleotides, the CDR3 is TGTGCCAGCAGTTTAGGGACAGGCGATCAGCCCCAGCATTTT.

This clone was detected only once. This chain joins TRBV4-1 and TRBJ2-3, with 7 bases matching TRBD2. CDR1 is MGHRA and CDR2 is YSYEKL in the germline V gene. After removal of 0 bases from V and 10 bases from J, the junction contained 1 base not matched to a gene. CDR3 length: 12 amino acids. The CDR3 loop reads CASSQDREAQYF. The DNA of the CDR3 is TGCGCCAGCAGCCAAGATCGGGAGGCGCAGTATTTT.

The J gene is TRBJ2-3, the V gene TRBV29-1; 9 nucleotides align to TRBD2. CDR1 and CDR2 (germline): SQVTM, ANQGSEA. The CDR3 runs to 16 residues. With 6 bases clipped from V and 2 bases from J, the junction kept 12 bases outside the gene matches. The CDR3 region has the DNA TGCAGCGTCGGTCTGGGACTAGCATTTAACACAGATACGCAGTATTTT. Translating gives CSVGLGLAFNTDTQYF.

The chain has TRBV5-3 and TRBJ2-7; 9 bases map to TRBD1. TRBV5-3 is an ORF, with its function uncertain. This CDR3 is built from 15 residues. V lost 0 bases, J lost 5 bases, and 6 bases stayed unmatched. CDR3 coding DNA: TGTGCCAGAAGCTTGGAAGGGACAGGGTCCGACGAGCAGTACTTC. Amino acids: CARSLEGTGSDEQYF.

The chain combines TRBV11-2 with TRBJ2-2; D possibly corresponds to TRBD2 (5 bases). This CDR3 comprises 13 residues. V gave up 5 bases and J gave up 6 bases, with 10 bases separating them. Looked up from germline, CDR1 is SGHAT and CDR2 is FQNNGV. The DNA of the CDR3 is TGTGCCAGCAGCGGCGGGTCCCCCGGGGAGCTGTTTTTT. Translating gives CASSGGSPGELFF. Drawing the rest from reference TRBV11-2 and TRBJ2-2, the complete variable domain is EAGVAQSPRYKIIEKRQSVAFWCNPISGHATLYWYQQILGQGPKLLIQFQNNGVVDDSQLPKDRFSAERLKGVDSTLKIQPAKLEDSAVYLCASSGGSPGELFFGEGSRLTVL.

The chain couples TRBV5-1 to TRBJ1-6; weak D call: TRBD1 (5 bases). This CDR3 comprises 16 residues. The V and J ends lost 0 bases and 10 bases respectively, with 17 bases between them. Germline V gene data show CDR1 as SGHRS and CDR2 as YFSETQ. CDR3 in amino acids: CASSLDWGGAGSPLHF. The CDR3 nucleotides read TGCGCCAGCAGCTTGGATTGGGGCGGAGCAGGGTCACCCCTCCACTTT.

The chain has TRBV7-9 and TRBJ2-2, with a weak D call TRBD2 (6 bases). CDR1 and CDR2 from the germline V gene are SEHNR and FQNEAQ (reference sequence). The V end lost 4 bases, the J end lost 2 bases, and 20 bases lay between the germline ends. The CDR3 spans 18 residues. CDR3 sequence (DNA): TGTGCCAGCAGCTCCACGCTGTGGCAGGGAGGTAACACCGGGGAGCTGTTTTTT. As protein: CASSSTLWQGGNTGELFF. Drawing the rest from reference TRBV7-9 and TRBJ2-2, the complete variable domain is DTGVSQNPRHKITKRGQNVTFRCDPISEHNRLYWYRQTLGQGPEFLTYFQNEAQLEKSRLLSDRFSAERPKGSFSTLEIQRTEQGDSAMYLCASSSTLWQGGNTGELFFGEGSRLTVL.

The rearrangement joins TRBV7-2 to TRBJ2-7, with D unclear. The V gene lost 4 bases and the J gene lost 3 bases, with 7 bases spanning the gap. Germline assignment: CDR1 SGHTA and CDR2 FQGNSA. The CDR3 consists of 12 residues. In DNA form, the CDR3 reads TGTGCCAGCAGCTCCGGGTTCTACGAGCAGTACTTC. It encodes CASSSGFYEQYF. Together with reference TRBV7-2 and TRBJ2-7, the CDR3 gives the full variable domain: GAGVSQSPSNKVTEKGKDVELRCDPISGHTALYWYRQSLGQGLEFLIYFQGNSAPDKSGLPSDRFSAERTGGSVSTLTIQRTQQEDSAVYLCASSSGFYEQYFGPGTRLTVT.

This clone has a handful of counts. The chain links TRBV10-1 to TRBJ1-1; 7 bases match TRBD1. Germline CDR1 is WNHNN and CDR2 is SYGVQD (reference sequence). There are 14 residues in the CDR3. V gave up 3 bases and J gave up 5 bases; unmatched junction bases: 6. The CDR3 nucleotides read TGCGCCAGCAGTGATGGACAGGTGAGGACTGAAGCTTTCTTT. Its protein product is CASSDGQVRTEAFF.

The chain joins TRBV6-5 to TRBJ2-2; D ambiguous. The germline V and J ends were trimmed by 6 bases and 5 bases, with 10 bases remaining between them. Per germline, CDR1 MNHEY and CDR2 SVGAGI. The CDR3 sequence is 13 residues long. The CDR3 sequence is CASSTGLTGELFF. The CDR3 DNA is TGTGCCAGCAGCACGGGTTTGACCGGGGAGCTGTTTTTT.

This sequence joins TRBV5-4 and TRBJ2-1; 11 positions agree with TRBD2. V lost 4 bases to trimming and J lost 4 bases; unmatched junction nucleotides: 4. CDR1 is SGHNT and CDR2 is YYREEE in the germline V gene (reference sequence). This CDR3 has 15 residues. The CDR3 sequence: CASSEGLAVYNEQFF. In DNA form, the CDR3 reads TGTGCCAGCAGCGAGGGACTAGCGGTATACAATGAGCAGTTCTTC.

This clone was seen only once. CDR3 nucleotides: TGCGCCAGCAGCCAAGAAGGTATCCTCGGACTAGCGGGAGTAGTGGTTGAGCAGTTCTTC. It yields the protein CASSQEGILGLAGVVVEQFF. The chain joins TRBV4-3 to TRBJ2-1; 13 positions match TRBD2. This CDR3 has 20 residues. V shed 0 bases, J shed 9 bases, and the junction held 17 bases outside the gene matches. CDR1 is LGHNA, CDR2 YSLEER, per germline.

The chain couples TRBV27 to TRBJ2-2; D gene uncertain. Germline V gene lookup returns CDR1 MNHEY and CDR2 SMNVEV (reference sequence). Trimming cost V 5 bases and J 1 base, with 5 bases left between them. The CDR3 is 13 residues long. The CDR3 bases are TGTGCCAGCAGTCCCCAGAACACCGGGGAGCTGTTTTTT. Its protein product is CASSPQNTGELFF.

In this sample, this clone turned up once. This rearrangement joins TRBV5-4 to TRBJ1-3; possible D gene TRBD1, 6 bases. V shed 4 bases and J shed 3 bases, with 11 bases lying between them. The germline gives CDR1 SGHNT, CDR2 YYREEE (reference sequence). The CDR3 runs to 14 residues. CDR3 bases: TGTGCCAGCAGCCTCCAGGGGATTGGAAACACCATATATTTT. It translates to CASSLQGIGNTIYF.

The chain has TRBV7-9 and TRBJ1-4; 7 bases match TRBD1. CDR1 and CDR2 from the germline V gene are SEHNR and FQNEAQ (reference sequence). After removal of 5 bases from V and 5 bases from J, the junction contained 2 bases not matched to a gene. The CDR3 totals 13 residues. The CDR3 region has the DNA TGTGCCAGCAGCCAGGACAGGAATGAAAAACTGTTTTTT. It is translated as CASSQDRNEKLFF.

This clone occurred once. V gene TRBV4-1 combines with J gene TRBJ1-2; D remains unclear. V dropped 3 bases and J dropped 8 bases, with 16 bases sitting between them. Germline values: CDR1 MGHRA, CDR2 YSYEKL. The CDR3 sequence is 14 residues long. The CDR3 nucleotides are TGCGCCAGCAGCCATTACTTTCGACCGACAGGCTACACCTTC. Translated: CASSHYFRPTGYTF.

The gene calls are TRBV25-1 and TRBJ2-5; D may be TRBD1 (6 bases). Trimming pared 2 bases from V and 4 bases from J, leaving 11 bases between. The CDR3 is 14 residues long. CDR1 MGHDK and CDR2 SYGVNS come from the germline V gene. CDR3 sequence (DNA): TGTGCCAGCAGTGAAGAACAGGGACGAGAGACCCAGTACTTC. Encoded protein: CASSEEQGRETQYF. The full variable domain, completed using reference TRBV25-1 and TRBJ2-5, is EADIYQTPRYLVIGTGKKITLECSQTMGHDKMYWYQQDPGMELHLIHYSYGVNSTEKGDLSSESTVSRIRTEHFPLTLESARPSHTSQYLCASSEEQGRETQYFGPGTRLLVL.

The genes are TRBV6-1 and TRBJ1-2; the D gene is possibly TRBD1 (5 bases). Germline V CDR1 and CDR2: MNHNS, SASEGT. The germline V and J ends were trimmed by 4 bases and 0 bases, with 15 bases remaining between them. The CDR3 loop spans 16 amino acids. The CDR3 nucleotides are TGTGCCAGCAGTGCTGCGACAGTCATACCTAACTATGGCTACACCTTC. Protein product: CASSAATVIPNYGYTF.

The J gene is TRBJ2-5, the V gene TRBV10-3; D gene unclear. CDR3 length: 14 amino acids. V lost 4 bases and J lost 1, with 10 bases in between. The germline gives CDR1 ENHRY, CDR2 SYGVKD. CDR3 nucleotide sequence: TGTGCCATCAGTGCAATACAGCCCCAAGAGACCCAGTACTTC. It encodes CAISAIQPQETQYF.